This passage covers 6 T cell receptor beta chains from one sample sequenced in a study of CD8+CD57+ T cells in acquired aplastic anemia. Genomic DNA provided the template from which TCR beta VDJ and CDR3 profiles were obtained. Each CDR3 protein is one row after TCRdb ran MiXCR on the reads. The sample contains 90,000 to 130,000 distinct CDR3 sequences, roughly 51% of which appear only once. The sequencing sample was made of sorted CD4+, CD8+, or CD8+CD57+ T cells (not recorded which) from PBMCs. These receptors were obtained from a human donor in good health, serving as a control.

A remark on this clonotype: A read error may account for a junction end that differs from germline. The genes are TRBV24-1 and TRBJ1-1, with 12 bases that match TRBD1. The CDR3 covers 12 residues. CDR1 and CDR2 (germline): KGHDR, SFDVKD. DNA of the CDR3: TGTGCCACCAGTGATGGCCGGGACAGGGGGCCGTTT. It translates to CATSDGRDRGPF.

This clonotype was seen more than once but under ten times. V is TRBV29-1 and J is TRBJ1-3; D is possibly TRBD1 (6 bases). This CDR3 is built from 13 residues. V lost 6 bases and J lost 10, with 19 bases in between. Germline CDR1 is SQVTM and CDR2 is ANQGSEA. Written as DNA, the CDR3 is TGCAGCGTGGAGGGGGATTCTCAAGGGACCATATATTTT. Its translation: CSVEGDSQGTIYF.

This clonotype was counted many times. J is TRBJ1-1 and V is TRBV2, with D possibly TRBD1 on 6 matching bases. This CDR3 region has 14 residues. Germline V gene data show CDR1 as SNHLY and CDR2 as FYNNEI. The germline V and J ends were trimmed by 6 bases and 0 bases, with 11 bases remaining between them. CDR3 sequence: CASRAGDLNTEAFF. DNA for the CDR3: TGTGCCAGCAGAGCAGGGGATTTGAACACTGAAGCTTTCTTT.

V is TRBV2 and J is TRBJ2-5; 9 positions match TRBD2. Germline lookup yields CDR1 SNHLY and CDR2 FYNNEI. With 6 bases clipped from V and 5 bases from J, the junction kept 10 bases outside the gene matches. The CDR3 contains 15 residues. CDR3 nucleotides: TGTGCCAGCAGCGGTGGCGGGGGGGAGGGGGAGACCCAGTACTTC. This gives the protein CASSGGGGEGETQYF. The variable domain in full, with the rest retrieved from reference TRBV2 and TRBJ2-5, is EPEVTQTPSHQVTQMGQEVILRCVPISNHLYFYWYRQILGQKVEFLVSFYNNEISEKSEIFDDQFSVERPDGSNFTLKIRSTKLEDSAMYFCASSGGGGEGETQYFGPGTRLLVL.

V and J are TRBV7-8 and TRBJ2-5; D is uncertain. The V and J ends lost 8 bases and 4 bases respectively, with 14 bases between them. This CDR3 is 13 amino acids long. Germline CDR1 is SGHVS and CDR2 is FQNEAQ. CDR3 in amino acids: CASLGNSAETQYF. In nucleotides, the CDR3 is TGTGCCAGCTTGGGTAACAGTGCAGAGACCCAGTACTTC.

In this sample, this clonotype turned up many times. The rearrangement links TRBV11-2 to TRBJ2-1; 9 bases are a match to TRBD2. The CDR3 runs to 18 residues. Trimming cost V 5 bases and J 2 bases; bases outside gene matches: 13. Looked up from germline, CDR1 is SGHAT and CDR2 is FQNNGV. The CDR3 reads CASSVRGGAKVTYNEQFF. The DNA of the CDR3 is TGTGCCAGCAGCGTCCGCGGGGGGGCCAAGGTGACCTACAATGAGCAGTTCTTC. Combining the CDR3 with reference TRBV11-2 and TRBJ2-1 gives the whole variable domain EAGVAQSPRYKIIEKRQSVAFWCNPISGHATLYWYQQILGQGPKLLIQFQNNGVVDDSQLPKDRFSAERLKGVDSTLKIQPAKLEDSAVYLCASSVRGGAKVTYNEQFFGPGTRLTVL.